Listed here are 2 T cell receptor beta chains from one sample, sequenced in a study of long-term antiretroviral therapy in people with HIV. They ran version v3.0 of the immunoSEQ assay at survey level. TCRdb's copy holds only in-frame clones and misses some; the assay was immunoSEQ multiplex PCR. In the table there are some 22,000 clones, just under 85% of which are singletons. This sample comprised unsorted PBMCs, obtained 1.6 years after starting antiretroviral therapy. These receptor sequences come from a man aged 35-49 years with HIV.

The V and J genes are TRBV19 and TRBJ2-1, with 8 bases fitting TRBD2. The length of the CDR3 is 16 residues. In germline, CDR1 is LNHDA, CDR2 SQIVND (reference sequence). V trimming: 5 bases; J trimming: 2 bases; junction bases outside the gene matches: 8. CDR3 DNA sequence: TGTGCCAGTAGTCCCCTGGGAGCGGGAGCCTACAATGAGCAGTTCTTC. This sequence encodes CASSPLGAGAYNEQFF.

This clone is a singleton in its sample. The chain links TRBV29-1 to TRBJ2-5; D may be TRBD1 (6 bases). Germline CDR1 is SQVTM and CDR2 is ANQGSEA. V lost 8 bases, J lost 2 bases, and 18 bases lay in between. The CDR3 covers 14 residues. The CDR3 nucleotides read TGCAGCCCCTCGTGGGGGCGCGAACAAGAGACCCAGTACTTC. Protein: CSPSWGREQETQYF.